A single sample is the source of the 16 T cell receptor beta chains below, sequenced in a study of T cell changes during pregnancy in multiple sclerosis (dated by TCRdb to between 2018 and 2020). The library relied on the immunoSEQ multiplex PCR assay. Sourced from immuneACCESS, this table was stored by TCRdb with only in-frame sequences that have V and J called. A share of the clones is absent; for the studies checked, an unresolved V gene accounts for under half, and the remainder has no known explanation. Here the sample has tens of thousands of clones; approximately 90% occur a single time. The ten top clones hold roughly 1.4% of the sample. The sample here was peripheral blood, taken in the third trimester of pregnancy. These receptors all come from a female donor with multiple sclerosis, enrolled in a pregnancy study.

The chain is built from TRBV6-5 and TRBJ1-4, with TRBD1 identical over 10 bases. The CDR3 has 14 residues. CDR1 MNHEY and CDR2 SVGAGI come from the germline V gene. With 6 bases clipped from V and 4 bases from J, the junction kept 2 bases outside the gene matches. CDR3 sequence (DNA): TGTGCCAGCAGAAGGACAGGGGGTAATGAAAAACTGTTTTTT. Residues: CASRRTGGNEKLFF.

This chain connects TRBV9 to TRBJ1-6; maybe TRBD1 (5 bases). CDR1 is SGDLS and CDR2 is YYNGEE in the germline V gene. V lost 3 bases and J 11 bases, leaving 15 bases between the germline ends. This CDR3 region has 14 residues. The CDR3 protein is CASSALGGGTPLHF. In nucleotides, the CDR3 is TGTGCCAGCAGCGCCCTGGGGGGTGGGACACCCCTCCACTTT.

This chain connects TRBV5-1 to TRBJ2-2, with unresolved D. Germline loops: CDR1 SGHRS, CDR2 YFSETQ. The V end was cut by 4 bases, the J end by 4 bases, with 11 bases between. CDR3 length equals 14 residues. CDR3 protein: CASSPEVPTGELFF. CDR3 DNA sequence: TGCGCCAGCAGCCCAGAGGTTCCCACCGGGGAGCTGTTTTTT.

This chain uses TRBV4-3 with TRBJ1-1; D is possibly TRBD1 (6 bases). Germline loops: CDR1 LGHNA, CDR2 YSLEER. Trimming took off 4 bases at V and 1 base at J, with 13 bases between the two ends. The CDR3 is 15 residues long. The CDR3 bases are TGCGCCAGCAGCCTCACCCTAGGGGGGAACACTGAAGCTTTCTTT. Its protein product is CASSLTLGGNTEAFF.

This rearrangement joins TRBV30 to TRBJ2-3; TRBD2 is a possible D gene (5 bases). Trimming cost V 2 bases and J 6 bases, with 12 bases left between them. CDR3 size: 13 residues. Germline-derived CDR1 and CDR2 are GTSNPN and SVGIG (reference sequence). CDR3 protein: CAWSRRAADTQYF. The CDR3 coding sequence is TGTGCCTGGAGTAGGCGGGCTGCGGATACGCAGTATTTT.

The rearrangement joins TRBV7-9 to TRBJ2-3, with TRBD1 matching over 7 bases. Trimming cost V 4 bases and J 0 bases; bases outside gene matches: 1. The germline CDR1 and CDR2 sequences are SEHNR and FQNEAQ (reference sequence). The length of the CDR3 is 14 residues. The CDR3 protein is CASSWTGSTDTQYF. As DNA, the CDR3 is TGTGCCAGCAGCTGGACAGGTAGCACAGATACGCAGTATTTT.

The chain couples TRBV10-3 to TRBJ2-3; the D gene is possibly TRBD1 (5 bases). Trimming took off 4 bases at V and 0 bases at J, with 17 bases between the two ends. This CDR3 spans 17 amino acids. Germline-derived CDR1 and CDR2 are ENHRY and SYGVKD. CDR3 sequence: CAISGQGWGSSTDTQYF. CDR3 DNA sequence: TGTGCCATCAGTGGCCAGGGTTGGGGCTCTAGCACAGATACGCAGTATTTT.

The chain carries TRBV9 and TRBJ2-3, with a possible D match to TRBD1 (5 bases). The germline V gene encodes CDR1 SGDLS and CDR2 YYNGEE. The CDR3 sequence is 13 residues long. V was shortened by 4 bases and J by 4 bases, with 10 bases between the two germline ends. The CDR3 DNA reads TGTGCCAGCAGCCTTGAAGGGGCAGATACGCAGTATTTT. This sequence encodes CASSLEGADTQYF.

The gene calls are TRBV6-1 and TRBJ1-1; 7 bases line up with TRBD1. The J segment lost 1 base and the V segment lost 7 bases, leaving 3 bases of the junction unmatched. Germline CDR1 and CDR2: MNHNS and SASEGT. The CDR3 totals 13 residues. CDR3 in amino acids: CASTGQRNTEAFF. In DNA, the CDR3 is TGTGCCAGCACGGGACAGAGGAACACTGAAGCTTTCTTT.

The J gene is TRBJ1-2, the V gene TRBV7-3, with D possibly matching TRBD1 (5 bases). The germline gives CDR1 SGHTA, CDR2 FQGTGA. The V end lost 0 bases, the J end lost 4 bases, and 12 bases lay between the germline ends. The CDR3 loop spans 15 amino acids. CDR3: CASSLTGGGLYGYTF. The CDR3 DNA follows: TGTGCCAGCAGCTTAACGGGGGGGGGTCTCTATGGCTACACCTTC.

The rearrangement uses TRBV5-4 and TRBJ1-2, with 8 bases lining up with TRBD1. Germline CDR1 and CDR2: SGHNT and YYREEE (reference sequence). The CDR3 contains 17 residues. The V segment lost 4 bases and the J segment 6 bases; nucleotides outside the gene matches: 17. The CDR3 DNA reads TGTGCCAGCAGCCCGCGGCCGGGACAGGATATTCCCCATGGCTACACCTTC. This encodes CASSPRPGQDIPHGYTF. Based on the CDR3 plus reference TRBV5-4 and TRBJ1-2, the full variable domain is ETGVTQSPTHLIKTRGQQVTLRCSSQSGHNTVSWYQQALGQGPQFIFQYYREEENGRGNFPPRFSGLQFPNYSSELNVNALELDDSALYLCASSPRPGQDIPHGYTFGSGTRLTVV.

V gene TRBV5-4 combines with J gene TRBJ2-5; D is perhaps TRBD1 (5 bases). V was clipped by 4 bases and J by 5 bases, with 21 bases between them. This CDR3 has 16 residues. The germline CDR1 and CDR2 sequences are SGHNT and YYREEE (reference sequence). CDR3 nucleotides: TGTGCCAGCAGCCCTAATTCGGCAGGGTGGTTGGAGACCCAGTACTTC. This codes for CASSPNSAGWLETQYF.

This clone is labeled medium-sized. Other DNA sequences within the sample encode an identical CDR3. This sequence joins TRBV4-1 and TRBJ2-7; TRBD1 matches at 10 bases. CDR1 and CDR2 from the germline V gene are MGHRA and YSYEKL. Trimming cost V 3 bases and J 2 bases; bases outside gene matches: 7. CDR3 length: 16 amino acids. The CDR3 protein is CASSQGPGQGTYEQYF. CDR3 nucleotide sequence: TGCGCCAGCAGCCAGGGGCCGGGACAGGGGACCTACGAGCAGTACTTC.

The chain's CDR3 is CASSVRLAGGDYNEQFF. The CDR3 nucleotides are TGTGCCAGCAGTGTTCGACTAGCGGGGGGAGATTACAATGAGCAGTTCTTC. This rearrangement joins TRBV2 to TRBJ2-1; TRBD2 agrees at 13 bases. Looked up from germline, CDR1 is SNHLY and CDR2 is FYNNEI. The CDR3 runs 17 residues. The trim removed 4 bases at V and 4 bases at J, leaving 7 bases unmatched.

The rearrangement links TRBV2 to TRBJ2-4; perhaps TRBD2 as D (6 bases). This CDR3 comprises 16 residues. V dropped 7 bases and J dropped 6 bases, with 22 bases sitting between them. The germline V gene has CDR1 SNHLY and CDR2 FYNNEI. CDR3 sequence: CASNEEGWGVGNIQYF. CDR3 DNA sequence: TGTGCCAGCAACGAAGAGGGGTGGGGGGTTGGAAACATTCAGTACTTC.

The CDR3 DNA follows: TGTGCCAGCAGCCCGCGGGAGACCCAGTACTTC. This codes for CASSPRETQYF. The J gene is TRBJ2-5, the V gene TRBV7-9; no definite D call. V was shortened by 5 bases and J by 5 bases, with 6 bases between the two germline ends. The V gene's germline CDR1 is SEHNR and CDR2 FQNEAQ (reference sequence). There are 11 residues in the CDR3. The variable domain in full, with the rest retrieved from reference TRBV7-9 and TRBJ2-5, is DTGVSQNPRHKITKRGQNVTFRCDPISEHNRLYWYRQTLGQGPEFLTYFQNEAQLEKSRLLSDRFSAERPKGSFSTLEIQRTEQGDSAMYLCASSPRETQYFGPGTRLLVL.